The next 19 T cell receptor beta chains were all read from a single sample in a study of siplizumab effects on memory and regulatory T cells. Sequencing used immunoSEQ multiplex PCR; TCRdb keeps in-frame clones, though not all of them. Found here are approximately 91,000 clones, around 93% of them singletons; the top ten hold roughly 18%. The sample consisted of CD8+ T cells sorted from blood. The receptors stem from a human donor in good health.

CDR3 sequence reads: CASSLGTGDNYGYTF. CDR3 DNA: TGTGCCAGCAGTCTCGGGACAGGAGACAACTATGGCTACACCTTC. V is TRBV5-6 and J is TRBJ1-2; 8 nucleotides align to TRBD1. Trimming at V came to 5 bases and at J to 2 bases, leaving 8 bases not matched to a gene. The CDR3 loop spans 15 amino acids. Germline values: CDR1 SGHDT, CDR2 YYEEEE.

This chain uses TRBV6-5 with TRBJ2-1, with unresolved D. Per the germline V gene, CDR1 is MNHEY and CDR2 is SVGAGI. This CDR3 has 13 residues. V was trimmed by 7 bases and J by 2 bases, leaving 9 bases between them. The CDR3 protein is CASKELAYNEQFF. The CDR3 region has the DNA TGTGCCAGCAAGGAGCTCGCCTACAATGAGCAGTTCTTC.

V is TRBV4-1 and J is TRBJ1-1; D unresolved. V was pared by 5 bases and J by 0 bases, with 13 bases between. Germline loops: CDR1 MGHRA, CDR2 YSYEKL. CDR3 size: 15 residues. The CDR3 spells CASSKTPTMNTEAFF. In DNA, the CDR3 is TGCGCCAGCAGCAAGACTCCGACCATGAACACTGAAGCTTTCTTT.

The CDR3 reads CASSPAERELYNEQFF. The CDR3 DNA reads TGTGCCAGCAGTCCCGCAGAGCGGGAACTTTACAATGAGCAGTTCTTC. The rearrangement joins TRBV27 to TRBJ2-1; 7 bases are a match to TRBD2. The V gene end was trimmed by 5 bases and the J gene end by 4 bases; junction bases not matched to a gene: 11. The CDR3 extends over 16 amino acids. Germline V gene lookup returns CDR1 MNHEY and CDR2 SMNVEV (reference sequence).

The CDR3 is CASSWNSNQPQHF. The CDR3 DNA reads TGTGCCAGCAGTTGGAATAGCAATCAGCCCCAGCATTTT. The chain joins TRBV28 to TRBJ1-5; no reliable D call. Germline CDR1 MDHEN, CDR2 SYDVKM. The CDR3 has 13 amino acids. V lost 4 bases and J 0 bases, leaving 4 bases between the germline ends.

Written as DNA, the CDR3 is TGTGCCAGCAGCGTGGCCCCGGGACTAGCAGGTGAGCAGTTCTTC. This codes for CASSVAPGLAGEQFF. The chain employs TRBV9 and TRBJ2-1, with TRBD2 matching 9 bases. With 2 bases clipped from V and 9 bases from J, the junction kept 9 bases outside the gene matches. Germline values: CDR1 SGDLS, CDR2 YYNGEE. CDR3 length: 15 residues.

This clone has a single count. The rearrangement links TRBV14 to TRBJ1-1; D not certain. CDR3 length: 12 amino acids. CDR1 and CDR2 (germline): SGHDN, FVKESK. V lost 2 bases to trimming and J lost 0 bases, with 1 base between them. CDR3: CASSQMNTEAFF. CDR3 DNA: TGTGCCAGCAGCCAAATGAACACTGAAGCTTTCTTT.

The chain carries TRBV5-8 and TRBJ1-1; possible D gene TRBD1, 5 bases. Germline V gives CDR1 SGHTS, CDR2 YDEGEE. Trimming removed 4 bases at V and 1 base at J, with 20 bases between. CDR3 length: 17 residues. The CDR3 spells CASSLRSGPSSNTEAFF. CDR3 DNA sequence: TGTGCCAGCAGCCTCCGGTCAGGGCCATCATCGAACACTGAAGCTTTCTTT.

The sample holds a few counts of this clone. The chain employs TRBV6-1 and TRBJ2-7, with 9 bases aligning to TRBD1. The germline V gene encodes CDR1 MNHNS and CDR2 SASEGT. J lost 7 bases, V lost 7 bases, and 5 bases had no gene match. The CDR3 sequence is 12 residues long. The CDR3 is CASNRGLGEQYF. The DNA of the CDR3 is TGTGCCAGCAACAGGGGGCTTGGGGAGCAGTACTTC.

This chain uses TRBV10-3 with TRBJ2-3; tentatively, D is TRBD2 (6 bases). CDR3 size: 15 residues. Trimming stripped 7 bases from V and 0 bases from J, with 14 bases between. Germline assignment: CDR1 ENHRY and CDR2 SYGVKD. CDR3 DNA sequence: TGTGCCATCAATGGGGAGGAGTCTAGCACAGATACGCAGTATTTT. Amino acid sequence: CAINGEESSTDTQYF.

The chain combines TRBV2 with TRBJ2-7, with 13 nucleotides matching TRBD2. Looked up from germline, CDR1 is SNHLY and CDR2 is FYNNEI. The CDR3 sequence is 15 residues long. V lost 6 bases to trimming and J lost 2 bases; unmatched junction nucleotides: 4. The CDR3 spells CASRGLAGNPYEQYF. Written as DNA, the CDR3 is TGTGCCAGCAGGGGACTAGCGGGAAACCCCTACGAGCAGTACTTC.

The V gene is TRBV5-6, the J gene TRBJ2-1; 9 positions agree with TRBD1. V was clipped by 4 bases and J by 10 bases; unmatched bases: 9. CDR1 SGHDT and CDR2 YYEEEE come from the germline V gene. The length of the CDR3 is 14 residues. The CDR3: CASSLGQGLLEQFF. CDR3 coding DNA: TGTGCCAGCAGCCTGGGACAGGGACTACTAGAGCAGTTCTTC.

This sequence joins TRBV11-2 and TRBJ1-5; TRBD1 aligns across 9 bases. This CDR3 spans 17 amino acids. V was clipped by 5 bases and J by 7 bases; unmatched bases: 15. Germline lookup yields CDR1 SGHAT and CDR2 FQNNGV. The CDR3 coding sequence is TGTGCCAGCAGCCCCCGCGGGACAGGGCAAAAGGGGCAGCCCCAGCATTTT. Translation gives CASSPRGTGQKGQPQHF. Supplemented by reference TRBV11-2 and TRBJ1-5, the full variable domain reads EAGVAQSPRYKIIEKRQSVAFWCNPISGHATLYWYQQILGQGPKLLIQFQNNGVVDDSQLPKDRFSAERLKGVDSTLKIQPAKLEDSAVYLCASSPRGTGQKGQPQHFGDGTRLSIL.

The chain employs TRBV27 and TRBJ2-7; TRBD1 aligns across 7 bases. Germline lookup yields CDR1 MNHEY and CDR2 SMNVEV (reference sequence). The V and J ends lost 7 bases and 0 bases, in that order; junction bases with no gene match: 6. The CDR3 extends over 14 amino acids. For the CDR3, the DNA is TGTGCCAGCACCCCGGGACAGAACTCCTACGAGCAGTACTTC. Encoded protein: CASTPGQNSYEQYF.

V is TRBV7-9 and J is TRBJ1-5; TRBD1 might be the D (5 bases). Trimming shortened V by 5 bases and J by 0 bases, and 11 bases separated the two germline ends. Germline V lookup: CDR1 SEHNR, CDR2 FQNEAQ (reference sequence). CDR3 length: 15 amino acids. The CDR3 reads CASSPPGGSNQPQHF. CDR3 bases: TGTGCCAGCAGCCCCCCCGGGGGTAGCAATCAGCCCCAGCATTTT.

V gene TRBV10-3 combines with J gene TRBJ2-1, with D possibly TRBD2 on 6 matching bases. Germline V gives CDR1 ENHRY, CDR2 SYGVKD. Trimming shortened V by 8 bases and J by 1 base, and 12 bases separated the two germline ends. The CDR3 length is 14 residues. The CDR3 nucleotides read TGTGCCATCGGGGGGAGGCGATCCTACAATGAGCAGTTCTTC. It codes for CAIGGRRSYNEQFF.

This clone appeared a single time. The chain couples TRBV7-6 to TRBJ2-7; TRBD1 aligns across 7 bases. The CDR3 is 15 residues long. Germline CDR1 and CDR2: SGHVS and FNYEAQ. Germline trimming cut 5 bases from V and 3 bases from J; bases unmatched to any gene: 10. Here the CDR3 reads CASSPSVGQSYEQYF. The CDR3 nucleotides are TGTGCCAGCAGCCCGAGTGTGGGACAGAGCTACGAGCAGTACTTC.

This chain connects TRBV5-1 to TRBJ2-1; 7 bases are a match to TRBD2. Germline trimming cut 0 bases from V and 5 bases from J; bases unmatched to any gene: 8. Germline V gene data show CDR1 as SGHRS and CDR2 as YFSETQ. This CDR3 region has 16 residues. CDR3 protein: CASSLGILAANNEQFF. CDR3 sequence (DNA): TGCGCCAGCAGCTTGGGCATCCTAGCGGCTAACAATGAGCAGTTCTTC.

The chain combines TRBV4-2 with TRBJ2-1, with 10 bases fitting TRBD2. Germline lookup yields CDR1 LGHNA and CDR2 YNFKEQ. The CDR3 totals 17 residues. V dropped 4 bases and J dropped 1; count of bases not matched to a gene: 7. In DNA, the CDR3 is TGTGCCAGCAGCCCACGACTAGCGGGCCGATCCTACAATGAGCAGTTCTTC. Its translation is CASSPRLAGRSYNEQFF.